The 24 T cell receptor beta chains below come from one sample, sequenced in a study of PD-L1 blockade in urothelial cancer (dated by TCRdb to about 2017). This specimen's time point label, per the study, means: pretreatment peripheral blood. Libraries were made using the immunoSEQ multiplex PCR assay. TCRdb took over this immuneACCESS table, retaining in-frame rearrangements with V and J assigned. Such tables are incomplete; in checked studies, under half of the missing clones stem from an unresolved V gene, and the remainder is unexplained. The sample table holds around 100,000 clones, of which roughly 87% were seen once. Approximately 2% of the sample belongs to the ten largest clones. Here the sequenced sample was PBMCs, taken around atezolizumab (anti-PD-L1) treatment. These receptors were obtained from a man aged 55 to 70 with urothelial cancer.

As DNA, the CDR3 is TGCGCCAGCAGCCAGAGCGGACAGGGTCTTTATGGCTACACCTTC. Amino acid sequence: CASSQSGQGLYGYTF. The rearrangement joins TRBV4-1 to TRBJ1-2; 8 bases align to TRBD1. The CDR3 contains 15 residues. Trimming at V came to 3 bases and at J to 5 bases, leaving 8 bases not matched to a gene. Germline V gene sequence: CDR1 MGHRA, CDR2 YSYEKL.

The rearrangement links TRBV14 to TRBJ2-6, with D possibly TRBD1 on 5 matching bases. This CDR3 contains 17 residues. From germline, CDR1 is SGHDN and CDR2 FVKESK. V was clipped by 3 bases and J by 0 bases, with 12 bases between them. The CDR3 coding sequence is TGTGCCAGCAGCCATTCCAGGGAAAGCTCTGGGGCCAACGTCCTGACTTTC. Amino acid sequence: CASSHSRESSGANVLTF.

The chain couples TRBV29-1 to TRBJ2-1; 15 bases agree with TRBD2. The CDR3 spans 15 residues. The J segment lost 6 bases and the V segment lost 6 bases, leaving 6 bases of the junction unmatched. Germline V gene data show CDR1 as SQVTM and CDR2 as ANQGSEA. The CDR3 bases are TGCAGCGTCGGGACTAGCGGGGGGTCCGTCAATGAGCAGTTCTTC. Protein sequence: CSVGTSGGSVNEQFF.

V and J are TRBV2 and TRBJ1-4; TRBD1 matches at 7 bases. CDR3 length: 14 amino acids. Trimming took 6 bases from V and 4 from J; bases not matched to a gene: 5. Germline V gene sequence: CDR1 SNHLY, CDR2 FYNNEI. The CDR3 loop is CASSRDSFNEKLFF. The DNA of the CDR3 is TGTGCCAGCAGCCGGGACAGCTTTAATGAAAAACTGTTTTTT.

The chain couples TRBV11-1 to TRBJ2-7, with a possible D match to TRBD2 (5 bases). The CDR3 extends over 14 amino acids. V was pared by 5 bases and J by 2 bases, with 13 bases between. From germline, CDR1 is SGHAT and CDR2 FQDESV (reference sequence). The CDR3 is CASSLGRLPYEQYF. The CDR3 DNA reads as TGTGCCAGCAGCCTAGGGAGACTCCCCTACGAGCAGTACTTC.

The CDR3 is CARGLEEGRYEQYF. The CDR3 DNA follows: TGTGCCAGGGGCCTCGAGGAGGGCCGGTACGAGCAGTACTTC. The genes are TRBV5-3 and TRBJ2-7, with D maybe TRBD2 (6 bases). TRBV5-3 is an ORF, and what it does is uncertain. The V end was cut by 8 bases, the J end by 4 bases, with 19 bases between. The CDR3 contains 14 residues.

The chain's CDR3 is CASSASGTSFGDEQFF. DNA of the CDR3: TGTGCCAGCAGCGCCTCCGGGACTAGCTTCGGAGATGAGCAGTTCTTC. V gene TRBV9 combines with J gene TRBJ2-1, with TRBD2 matching 9 bases. CDR1 and CDR2 from the germline V gene are SGDLS and YYNGEE. This CDR3 is built from 16 residues. V trimming: 3 bases; J trimming: 8 bases; junction bases outside the gene matches: 12.

V gene TRBV6-5 combines with J gene TRBJ2-7, with a tentative D call TRBD2 (6 bases). There are 15 residues in the CDR3. From germline, CDR1 is MNHEY and CDR2 SVGAGI. The V end was cut by 0 bases, the J end by 3 bases, with 12 bases between. The CDR3: CASSYSGTSFYEQYF. The DNA of the CDR3 is TGTGCCAGCAGTTACTCGGGGACTTCGTTCTACGAGCAGTACTTC.

The chain links TRBV6-1 to TRBJ2-1; D possibly corresponds to TRBD1 (5 bases). Germline V gene sequence: CDR1 MNHNS, CDR2 SASEGT. Trimming took 9 bases from V and 8 from J, leaving 23 bases between them. The CDR3 sequence is 15 residues long. CDR3 residues: CASTDVGQPGDEQFF. For the CDR3, the DNA is TGTGCCAGTACTGATGTGGGGCAGCCGGGTGATGAGCAGTTCTTC.

Here the CDR3 reads CAWSVGTSETQYF. The CDR3 region has the DNA TGTGCCTGGAGTGTAGGGACTAGTGAGACCCAGTACTTC. This chain links TRBV30 with TRBJ2-5; 8 bases agree with TRBD2. The CDR3 runs 13 residues. The junction had 2 bases not matched to a gene; V was cut back by 0 bases and J by 5 bases. Germline CDR1 reads GTSNPN; CDR2 reads SVGIG (reference sequence).

The chain is built from TRBV4-1 and TRBJ2-3; D is undetermined. The germline V gene has CDR1 MGHRA and CDR2 YSYEKL. Trimming left V 0 bases short and J 6 bases short, with 7 bases between. The CDR3 loop spans 13 amino acids. CDR3 amino acids: CASSQDSRDTQYF. CDR3 DNA: TGCGCCAGCAGCCAAGATTCCAGGGATACGCAGTATTTT.

The CDR3 bases are TGTGCCAGCAGCTTAGGGACAGGGTATCGCTACACCTTC. As protein: CASSLGTGYRYTF. The V gene is TRBV7-8, the J gene TRBJ1-2; 8 bases match TRBD1. CDR1 and CDR2 from the germline V gene are SGHVS and FQNEAQ. The CDR3 has 13 amino acids. V lost 1 base, J lost 9 bases, and 4 bases stayed unmatched.

This chain links TRBV28 with TRBJ1-2; D unclear. The CDR3 has 15 residues. Germline-derived CDR1 and CDR2 are MDHEN and SYDVKM. Trimming removed 1 base from V and 8 bases from J, with 17 bases in between. CDR3 amino acids: CASSLSRSNFYGYTF. The CDR3 coding sequence is TGTGCCAGCAGTTTATCCCGGTCCAACTTCTACGGCTACACCTTC.

This chain connects TRBV27 to TRBJ2-1; a weak D match, TRBD2 (6 bases). The CDR3 sequence is 13 residues long. Germline lookup yields CDR1 MNHEY and CDR2 SMNVEV (reference sequence). Trimming took off 5 bases at V and 7 bases at J, with 12 bases between the two ends. The CDR3 is CASSHRGGNEQFF. The CDR3 DNA reads as TGTGCCAGCAGTCACAGAGGAGGGAATGAGCAGTTCTTC.

This clone was detected only once. The rearrangement links TRBV4-1 to TRBJ2-1; D might be TRBD1 (5 bases). The CDR3 consists of 16 residues. Trimming cost V 4 bases and J 2 bases, with 15 bases left between them. CDR1 MGHRA and CDR2 YSYEKL come from the germline V gene. Here the CDR3 DNA reads TGCGCCAGCAGCCCCCAACCAGGGTACGCCTACAATGAGCAGTTCTTC. This gives the protein CASSPQPGYAYNEQFF.

This chain uses TRBV28 with TRBJ1-1, with D possibly TRBD1 on 6 matching bases. This CDR3 is 14 amino acids long. Germline CDR1 reads MDHEN; CDR2 reads SYDVKM. Deletions cut 4 bases from V and 1 base from J, with 10 bases between. The CDR3 DNA follows: TGTGCCAGCAGTTCGACAGGAGCGAACACTGAAGCTTTCTTT. Translation: CASSSTGANTEAFF. The full variable domain, its missing parts supplied by reference TRBV28 and TRBJ1-1, is DVKVTQSSRYLVKRTGEKVFLECVQDMDHENMFWYRQDPGLGLRLIYFSYDVKMKEKGDIPEGYSVSREKKERFSLILESASTNQTSMYLCASSSTGANTEAFFGQGTRLTVV.

V is TRBV4-2 and J is TRBJ1-1, with TRBD1 as a possible D gene (5 bases). Germline V CDR1 and CDR2: LGHNA, YNFKEQ. This CDR3 is 17 amino acids long. Between the trimmed V and J ends, which lost 1 base and 0 bases, there was a span of 15 bases. CDR3 nucleotide sequence: TGTGCCAGCAGCCAAGTTACGGGCAGGGCGATGAACACTGAAGCTTTCTTT. Translating gives CASSQVTGRAMNTEAFF.

The CDR3 sequence is CASLRSSGNTIYF. In nucleotides, the CDR3 is TGTGCCAGTCTCAGAAGCTCTGGAAACACCATATATTTT. This chain connects TRBV28 to TRBJ1-3; D is unclear. Germline CDR1 reads MDHEN; CDR2 reads SYDVKM. The CDR3 has 13 amino acids. Deletions cut 9 bases from V and 0 bases from J, with 9 bases between.

CDR3 protein: CASARSETGGFSYNEQFF. The CDR3, as DNA: TGTGCCAGCGCTAGGTCTGAAACGGGAGGGTTCTCCTACAATGAGCAGTTCTTC. The J gene is TRBJ2-1, the V gene TRBV9; TRBD2 aligns across 8 bases. Unmatched junction bases numbered 15, after V lost 7 bases and J lost 0 bases. Per the germline V gene, CDR1 is SGDLS and CDR2 is YYNGEE. The CDR3 runs 18 residues. The full variable domain, in which reference TRBV9 and TRBJ2-1 provide the parts outside the CDR3, is DSGVTQTPKHLITATGQRVTLRCSPRSGDLSVYWYQQSLDQGLQFLIQYYNGEERAKGNILERFSAQQFPDLHSELNLSSLELGDSALYFCASARSETGGFSYNEQFFGPGTRLTVL.

This chain links TRBV4-1 with TRBJ2-7, with 9 bases aligning to TRBD2. CDR1 is MGHRA, CDR2 YSYEKL, per germline. J was trimmed by 4 bases and V by 9 bases; bases with no gene match: 7. CDR3 length: 13 amino acids. This CDR3 reads CASGSGSLYEQYF. In DNA, the CDR3 is TGCGCCAGTGGTAGCGGGAGCCTTTACGAGCAGTACTTC.

The chain uses TRBV5-1 and TRBJ2-2; no firm D call. The germline V and J ends were trimmed by 7 bases and 4 bases, with 17 bases remaining between them. The CDR3 has 15 residues. Germline-derived CDR1 and CDR2 are SGHRS and YFSETQ. The CDR3 protein is CASRGWVGGTGELFF. The DNA of the CDR3 is TGCGCCAGCCGAGGCTGGGTGGGTGGCACCGGGGAGCTGTTTTTT.

The rearrangement links TRBV5-1 to TRBJ2-1; 11 bases line up with TRBD2. V dropped 3 bases and J dropped 7; count of bases not matched to a gene: 6. CDR1 and CDR2 from the germline V gene are SGHRS and YFSETQ. The CDR3 extends over 15 amino acids. The CDR3 loop is CASSSSGTSGNEQFF. For the CDR3, the DNA is TGCGCCAGCAGCTCATCCGGGACTAGCGGAAATGAGCAGTTCTTC.

Here the CDR3 reads CASSLGVFRYEQYF. CDR3 sequence (DNA): TGTGCCAGCAGCTTAGGGGTCTTCCGCTACGAGCAGTACTTC. V gene TRBV5-6 combines with J gene TRBJ2-7, with D possibly matching TRBD1 (5 bases). The germline V gene encodes CDR1 SGHDT and CDR2 YYEEEE. Trimming stripped 2 bases from V and 3 bases from J, with 12 bases between. The CDR3 has 14 amino acids.

V and J are TRBV5-1 and TRBJ1-1; a weak D match, TRBD1 (5 bases). V dropped 0 bases and J dropped 0 bases, with 12 bases sitting between them. The germline V gene has CDR1 SGHRS and CDR2 YFSETQ. The CDR3 has 16 amino acids. For the CDR3, the DNA is TGCGCCAGCAGCTTGGCCGTGACGGACATGAACACTGAAGCTTTCTTT. This encodes CASSLAVTDMNTEAFF.